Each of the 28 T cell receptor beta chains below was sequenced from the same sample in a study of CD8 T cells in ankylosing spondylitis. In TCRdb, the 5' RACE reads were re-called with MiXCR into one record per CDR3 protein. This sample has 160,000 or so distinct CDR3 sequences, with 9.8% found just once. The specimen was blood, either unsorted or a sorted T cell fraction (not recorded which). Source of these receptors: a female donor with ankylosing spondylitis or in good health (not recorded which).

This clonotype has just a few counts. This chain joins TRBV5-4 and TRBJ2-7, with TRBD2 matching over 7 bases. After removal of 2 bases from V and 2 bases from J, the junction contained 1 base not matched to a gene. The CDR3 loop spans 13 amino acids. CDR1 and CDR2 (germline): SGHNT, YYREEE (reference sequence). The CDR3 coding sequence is TGTGCCAGCAGCTTCGGACTAGCCTACGAGCAGTACTTC. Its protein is CASSFGLAYEQYF.

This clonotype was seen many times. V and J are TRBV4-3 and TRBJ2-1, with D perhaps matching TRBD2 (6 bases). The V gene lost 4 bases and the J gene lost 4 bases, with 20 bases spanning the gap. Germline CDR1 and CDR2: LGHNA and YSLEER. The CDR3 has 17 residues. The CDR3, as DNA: TGCGCCAGCAGCCCAGACGGTAGCGGAGACCCATACAATGAGCAGTTCTTC. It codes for CASSPDGSGDPYNEQFF.

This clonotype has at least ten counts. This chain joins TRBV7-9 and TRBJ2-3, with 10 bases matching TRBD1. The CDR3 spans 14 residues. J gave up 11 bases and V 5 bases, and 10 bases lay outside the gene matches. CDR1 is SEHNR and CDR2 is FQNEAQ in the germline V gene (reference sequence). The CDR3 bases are TGTGCCAGCAGCCTTGGGACAGGGGAAGTTAAGCAGTATTTT. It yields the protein CASSLGTGEVKQYF.

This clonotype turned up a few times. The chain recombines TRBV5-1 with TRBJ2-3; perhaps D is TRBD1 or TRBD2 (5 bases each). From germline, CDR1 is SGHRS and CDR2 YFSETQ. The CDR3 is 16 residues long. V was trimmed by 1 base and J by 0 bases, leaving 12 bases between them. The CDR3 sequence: CASSLSGTASTDTQYF. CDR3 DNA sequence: TGCGCCAGCAGCTTGTCGGGGACGGCTAGCACAGATACGCAGTATTTT.

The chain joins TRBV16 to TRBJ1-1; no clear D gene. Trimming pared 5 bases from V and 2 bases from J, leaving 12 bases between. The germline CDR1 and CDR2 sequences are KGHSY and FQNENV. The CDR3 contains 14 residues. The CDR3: CASSYWGGNTEAFF. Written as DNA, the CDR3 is TGTGCCAGCAGCTACTGGGGAGGTAACACTGAAGCTTTCTTT.

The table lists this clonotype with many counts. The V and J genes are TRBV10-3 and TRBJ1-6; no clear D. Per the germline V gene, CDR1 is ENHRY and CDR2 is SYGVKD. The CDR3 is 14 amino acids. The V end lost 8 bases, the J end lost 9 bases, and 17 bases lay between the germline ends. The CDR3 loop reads CAIRDFSKGSPLHF. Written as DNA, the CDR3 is TGTGCCATCCGGGATTTCTCGAAGGGTTCACCCCTCCACTTT.

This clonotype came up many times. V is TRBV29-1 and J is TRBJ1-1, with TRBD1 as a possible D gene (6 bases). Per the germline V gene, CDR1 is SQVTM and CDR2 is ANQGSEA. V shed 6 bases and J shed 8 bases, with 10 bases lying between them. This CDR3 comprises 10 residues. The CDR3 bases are TGCAGCGTCGCAGACAGGGAAGCTTTCTTT. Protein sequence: CSVADREAFF.

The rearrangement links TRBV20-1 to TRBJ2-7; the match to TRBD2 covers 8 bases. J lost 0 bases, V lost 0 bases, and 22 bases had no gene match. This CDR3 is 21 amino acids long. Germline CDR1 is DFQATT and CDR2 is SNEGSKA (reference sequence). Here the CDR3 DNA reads TGCAGTGCTAGAGATCGTGCGTGGGTGACTAGCGCAGGCAGTAGCTCCTACGAGCAGTACTTC. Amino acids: CSARDRAWVTSAGSSSYEQYF.

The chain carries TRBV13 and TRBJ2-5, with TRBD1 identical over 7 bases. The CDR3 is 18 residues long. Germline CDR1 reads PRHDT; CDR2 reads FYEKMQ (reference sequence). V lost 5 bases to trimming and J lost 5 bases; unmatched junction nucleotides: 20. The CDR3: CASSTTIGTAPSGETQYF. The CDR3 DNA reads TGTGCCAGCAGCACGACAATTGGGACAGCCCCATCCGGCGAGACCCAGTACTTC.

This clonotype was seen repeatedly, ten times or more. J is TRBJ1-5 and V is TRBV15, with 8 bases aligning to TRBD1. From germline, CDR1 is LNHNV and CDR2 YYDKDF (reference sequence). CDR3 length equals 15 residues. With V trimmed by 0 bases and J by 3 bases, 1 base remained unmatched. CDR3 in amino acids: CATSRDRGPNQPQHF. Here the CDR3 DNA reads TGTGCCACCAGCAGAGACAGGGGGCCCAATCAGCCCCAGCATTTT. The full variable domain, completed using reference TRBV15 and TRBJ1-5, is DAMVIQNPRYQVTQFGKPVTLSCSQTLNHNVMYWYQQKSSQAPKLLFHYYDKDFNNEADTPDNFQSRRPNTSFCFLDIRSPGLGDTAMYLCATSRDRGPNQPQHFGDGTRLSIL.

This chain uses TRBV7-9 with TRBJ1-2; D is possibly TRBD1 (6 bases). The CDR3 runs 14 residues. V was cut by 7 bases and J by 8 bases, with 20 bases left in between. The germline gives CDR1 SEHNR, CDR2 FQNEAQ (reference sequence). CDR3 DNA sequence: TGTGCCAGCACCTACGACAGGACCTATGGGGGCTACACCTTC. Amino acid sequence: CASTYDRTYGGYTF. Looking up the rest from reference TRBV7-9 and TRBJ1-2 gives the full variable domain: DTGVSQNPRHKITKRGQNVTFRCDPISEHNRLYWYRQTLGQGPEFLTYFQNEAQLEKSRLLSDRFSAERPKGSFSTLEIQRTEQGDSAMYLCASTYDRTYGGYTFGSGTRLTVV.

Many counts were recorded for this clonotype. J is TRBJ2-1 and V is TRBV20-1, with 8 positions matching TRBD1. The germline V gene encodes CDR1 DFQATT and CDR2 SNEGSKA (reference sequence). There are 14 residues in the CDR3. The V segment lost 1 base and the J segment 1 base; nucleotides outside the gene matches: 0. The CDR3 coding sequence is TGCAGTGCTAGAGGGGACAGGTCCTACAATGAGCAGTTCTTC. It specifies CSARGDRSYNEQFF.

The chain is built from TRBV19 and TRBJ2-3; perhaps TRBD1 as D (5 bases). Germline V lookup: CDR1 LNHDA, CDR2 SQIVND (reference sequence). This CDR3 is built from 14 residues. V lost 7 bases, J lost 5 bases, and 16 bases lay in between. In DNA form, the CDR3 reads TGTGCCAGTACGGTCTGGGGCGGTGGAGATACGCAGTATTTT. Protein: CASTVWGGGDTQYF.

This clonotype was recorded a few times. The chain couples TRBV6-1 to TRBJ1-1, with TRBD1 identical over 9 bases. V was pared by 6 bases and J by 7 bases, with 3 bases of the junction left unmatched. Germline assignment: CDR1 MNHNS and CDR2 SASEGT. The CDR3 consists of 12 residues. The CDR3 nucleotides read TGTGCCAGCAGAGGGACAGGGATTGAAGCTTTCTTT. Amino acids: CASRGTGIEAFF.

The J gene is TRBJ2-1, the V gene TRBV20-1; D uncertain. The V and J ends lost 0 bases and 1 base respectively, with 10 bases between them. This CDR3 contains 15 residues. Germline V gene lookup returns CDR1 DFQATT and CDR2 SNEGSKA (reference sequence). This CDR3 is CSARDPVDSYNEQFF. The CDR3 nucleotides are TGCAGTGCTAGAGATCCCGTGGATTCCTACAATGAGCAGTTCTTC.

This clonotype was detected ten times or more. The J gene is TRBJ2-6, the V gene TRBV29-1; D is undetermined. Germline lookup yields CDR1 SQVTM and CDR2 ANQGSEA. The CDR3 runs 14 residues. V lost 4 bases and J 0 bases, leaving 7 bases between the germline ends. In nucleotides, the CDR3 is TGCAGCGTTGGGGAATTCTCTGGGGCCAACGTCCTGACTTTC. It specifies CSVGEFSGANVLTF.

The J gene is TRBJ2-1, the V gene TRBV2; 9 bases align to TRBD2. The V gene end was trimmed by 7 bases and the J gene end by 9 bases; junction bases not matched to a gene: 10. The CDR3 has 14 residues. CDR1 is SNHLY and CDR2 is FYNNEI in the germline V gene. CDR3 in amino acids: CASIPAGGPSEQFF. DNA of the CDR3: TGTGCCAGCATCCCCGCGGGAGGGCCCAGTGAGCAGTTCTTC.

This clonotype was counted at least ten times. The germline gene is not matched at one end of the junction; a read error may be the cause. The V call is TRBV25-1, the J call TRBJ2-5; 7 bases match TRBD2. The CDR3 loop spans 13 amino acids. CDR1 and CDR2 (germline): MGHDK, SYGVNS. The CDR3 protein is CASSEWEGETQYF. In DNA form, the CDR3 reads TGTGCCAGCAGCGAATGGGAGGGAGAGACCCAGTACTTC.

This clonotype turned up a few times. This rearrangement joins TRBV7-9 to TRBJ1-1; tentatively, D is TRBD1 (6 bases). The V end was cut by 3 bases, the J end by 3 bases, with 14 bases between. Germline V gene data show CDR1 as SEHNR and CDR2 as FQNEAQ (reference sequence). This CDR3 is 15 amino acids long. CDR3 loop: CASSFGWGLDTEAFF. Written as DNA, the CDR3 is TGTGCCAGCAGCTTTGGGTGGGGGCTGGACACTGAAGCTTTCTTT. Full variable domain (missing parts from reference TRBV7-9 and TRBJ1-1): DTGVSQNPRHKITKRGQNVTFRCDPISEHNRLYWYRQTLGQGPEFLTYFQNEAQLEKSRLLSDRFSAERPKGSFSTLEIQRTEQGDSAMYLCASSFGWGLDTEAFFGQGTRLTVV.

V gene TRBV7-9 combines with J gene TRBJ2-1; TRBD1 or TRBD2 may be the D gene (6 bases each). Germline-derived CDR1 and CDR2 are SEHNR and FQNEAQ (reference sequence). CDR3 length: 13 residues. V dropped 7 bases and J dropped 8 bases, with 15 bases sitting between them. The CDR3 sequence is CASTPGASDEQFF. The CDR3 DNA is TGTGCCAGCACGCCGGGGGCCTCGGATGAGCAGTTCTTC.

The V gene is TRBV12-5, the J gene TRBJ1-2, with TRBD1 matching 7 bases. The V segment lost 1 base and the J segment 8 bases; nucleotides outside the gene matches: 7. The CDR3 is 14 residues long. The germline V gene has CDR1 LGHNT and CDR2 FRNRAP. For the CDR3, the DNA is TGTGCTAGTGGTTTGGGTACAGGGGATTACGGCTACACCTTC. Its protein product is CASGLGTGDYGYTF.

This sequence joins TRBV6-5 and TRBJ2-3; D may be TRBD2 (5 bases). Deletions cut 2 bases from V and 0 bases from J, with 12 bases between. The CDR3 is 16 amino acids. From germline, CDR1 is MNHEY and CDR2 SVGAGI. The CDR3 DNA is TGTGCCAGCAGTTACCTCGCTAGGACTAGCACAGATACGCAGTATTTT. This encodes CASSYLARTSTDTQYF.

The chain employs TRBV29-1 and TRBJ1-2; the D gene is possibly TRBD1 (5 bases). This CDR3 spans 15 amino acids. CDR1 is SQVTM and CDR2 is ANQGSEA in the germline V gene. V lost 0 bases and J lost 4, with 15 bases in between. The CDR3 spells CSVEDGRGPGYGYTF. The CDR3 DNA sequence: TGCAGCGTTGAAGATGGAAGGGGTCCCGGCTATGGCTACACCTTC. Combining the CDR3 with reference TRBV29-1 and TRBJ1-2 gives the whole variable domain SAVISQKPSRDICQRGTSLTIQCQVDSQVTMMFWYRQQPGQSLTLIATANQGSEATYESGFVIDKFPISRPNLTFSTLTVSNMSPEDSSIYLCSVEDGRGPGYGYTFGSGTRLTVV.

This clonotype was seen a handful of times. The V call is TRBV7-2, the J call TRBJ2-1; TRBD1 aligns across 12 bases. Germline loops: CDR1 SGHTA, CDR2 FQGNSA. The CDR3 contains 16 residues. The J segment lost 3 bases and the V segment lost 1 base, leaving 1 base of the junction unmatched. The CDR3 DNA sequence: TGTGCCAGCAGCTTAGGGGACAGGGGGCTCTACAATGAGCAGTTCTTC. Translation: CASSLGDRGLYNEQFF.

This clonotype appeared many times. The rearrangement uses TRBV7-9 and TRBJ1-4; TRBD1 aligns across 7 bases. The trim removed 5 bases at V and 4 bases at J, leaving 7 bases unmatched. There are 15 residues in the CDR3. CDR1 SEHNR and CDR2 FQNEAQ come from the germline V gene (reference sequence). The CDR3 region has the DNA TGTGCCAGCAGCACCGGGACAGTGTTTAATGAAAAACTGTTTTTT. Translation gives CASSTGTVFNEKLFF.

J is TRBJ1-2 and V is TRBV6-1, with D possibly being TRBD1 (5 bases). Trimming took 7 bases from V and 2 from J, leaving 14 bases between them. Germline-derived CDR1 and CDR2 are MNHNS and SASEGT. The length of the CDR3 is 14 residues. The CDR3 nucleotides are TGTGCCAGCACCAACGGGGCAGGGAACTATGGCTACACCTTC. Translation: CASTNGAGNYGYTF.

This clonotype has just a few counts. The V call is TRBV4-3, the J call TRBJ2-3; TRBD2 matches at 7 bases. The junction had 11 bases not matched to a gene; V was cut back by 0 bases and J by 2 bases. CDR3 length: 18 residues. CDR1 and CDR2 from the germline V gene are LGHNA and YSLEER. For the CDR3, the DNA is TGCGCCAGCAGCCAAGATCGATGGCCTAGCGGCACCACAGATACGCAGTATTTT. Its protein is CASSQDRWPSGTTDTQYF.

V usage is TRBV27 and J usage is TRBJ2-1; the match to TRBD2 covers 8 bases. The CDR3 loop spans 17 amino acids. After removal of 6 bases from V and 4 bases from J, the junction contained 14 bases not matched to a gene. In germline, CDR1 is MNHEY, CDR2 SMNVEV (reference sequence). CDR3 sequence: CASRTSSLADLYNEQFF. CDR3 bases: TGTGCCAGCAGGACGTCCTCACTAGCGGACCTGTACAATGAGCAGTTCTTC.